The entry below gives a single T cell receptor beta chain sequence along with its context. Antigen: not known. V lost 7 bases and J lost 6, with 22 bases in between. This CDR3 contains 15 residues. Germline lookup yields CDR1 MNHEY and CDR2 SVGAGI. The data were taken from a study of shared clonotypes between healthy human individuals. Study-wide findings and caveats: Generation probability values for non-shared clonotypes were lower than those for clonotypes shared by all four donors.

Only in-frame clones appear in the TCRdb table, and some are missing; sequencing was by immunoSEQ multiplex PCR. The profile shows over 1.4 million clones, roughly 96% of them singletons. Sequencing was done on a sample of naive CD4+ T cells sorted from blood. The sample's subset: CD45RA+ positively selected. This chain joins TRBV6-5 and TRBJ2-7, with D perhaps matching TRBD1 (6 bases). This TCR was recovered from a man aged 25-45 years in good health. CDR3 loop: CASTSGTNWASEQYF. CDR3 nucleotide sequence: TGTGCCAGCACCTCAGGGACAAATTGGGCGTCCGAGCAGTACTTC.